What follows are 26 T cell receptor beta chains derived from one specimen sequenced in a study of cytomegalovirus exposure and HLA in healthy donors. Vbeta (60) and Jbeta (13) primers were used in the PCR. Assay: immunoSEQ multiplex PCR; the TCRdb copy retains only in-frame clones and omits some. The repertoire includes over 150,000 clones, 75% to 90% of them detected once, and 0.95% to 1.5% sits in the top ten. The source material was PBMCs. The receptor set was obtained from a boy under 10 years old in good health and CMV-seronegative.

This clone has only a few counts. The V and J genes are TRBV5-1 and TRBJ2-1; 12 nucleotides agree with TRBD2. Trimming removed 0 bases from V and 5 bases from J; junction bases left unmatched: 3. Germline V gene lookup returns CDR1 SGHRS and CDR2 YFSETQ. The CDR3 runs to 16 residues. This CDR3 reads CASSLGLAGANNEQFF. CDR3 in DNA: TGCGCCAGCAGCTTGGGACTAGCGGGGGCCAACAATGAGCAGTTCTTC.

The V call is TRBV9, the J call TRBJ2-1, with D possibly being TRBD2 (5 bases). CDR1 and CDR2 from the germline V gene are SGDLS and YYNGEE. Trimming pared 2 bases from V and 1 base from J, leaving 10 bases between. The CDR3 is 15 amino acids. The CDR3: CASSVRGLSYNEQFF. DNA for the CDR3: TGTGCCAGCAGCGTGAGAGGGTTGTCCTACAATGAGCAGTTCTTC.

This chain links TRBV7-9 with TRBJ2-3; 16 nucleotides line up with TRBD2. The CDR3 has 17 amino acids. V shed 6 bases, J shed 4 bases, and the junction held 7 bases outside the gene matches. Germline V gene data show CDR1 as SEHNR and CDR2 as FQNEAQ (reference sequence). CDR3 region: CASRGTSGGAPPDTQYF. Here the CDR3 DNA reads TGTGCCAGCAGGGGGACTAGCGGGGGGGCCCCCCCAGATACGCAGTATTTT. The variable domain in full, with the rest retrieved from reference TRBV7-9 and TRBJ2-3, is DTGVSQNPRHKITKRGQNVTFRCDPISEHNRLYWYRQTLGQGPEFLTYFQNEAQLEKSRLLSDRFSAERPKGSFSTLEIQRTEQGDSAMYLCASRGTSGGAPPDTQYFGPGTRLTVL.

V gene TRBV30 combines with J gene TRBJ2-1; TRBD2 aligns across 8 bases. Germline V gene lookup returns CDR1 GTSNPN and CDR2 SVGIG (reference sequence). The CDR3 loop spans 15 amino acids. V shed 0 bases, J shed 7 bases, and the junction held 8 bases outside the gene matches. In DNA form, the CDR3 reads TGTGCCTGGAGTGTAAGGGTCGGGAGGGGAAATGAGCAGTTCTTC. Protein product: CAWSVRVGRGNEQFF.

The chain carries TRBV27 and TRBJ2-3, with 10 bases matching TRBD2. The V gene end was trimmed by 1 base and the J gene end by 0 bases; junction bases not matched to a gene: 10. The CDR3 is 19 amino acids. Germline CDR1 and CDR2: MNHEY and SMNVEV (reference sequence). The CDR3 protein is CASSLFWSSGSMSTDTQYF. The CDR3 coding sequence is TGTGCCAGCAGTTTATTTTGGTCTAGCGGGAGTATGAGCACAGATACGCAGTATTTT.

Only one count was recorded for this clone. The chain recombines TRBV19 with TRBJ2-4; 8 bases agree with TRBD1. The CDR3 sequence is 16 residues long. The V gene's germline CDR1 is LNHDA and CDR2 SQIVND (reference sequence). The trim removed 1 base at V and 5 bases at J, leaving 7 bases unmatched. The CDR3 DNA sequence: TGTGCCAGTAGTATAGGACAGGGGTTAATAGAAAACATTCAGTACTTC. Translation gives CASSIGQGLIENIQYF. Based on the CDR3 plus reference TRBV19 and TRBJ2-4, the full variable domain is DGGITQSPKYLFRKEGQNVTLSCEQNLNHDAMYWYRQDPGQGLRLIYYSQIVNDFQKGDIAEGYSVSREKKESFPLTVTSAQKNPTAFYLCASSIGQGLIENIQYFGAGTRLSVL.

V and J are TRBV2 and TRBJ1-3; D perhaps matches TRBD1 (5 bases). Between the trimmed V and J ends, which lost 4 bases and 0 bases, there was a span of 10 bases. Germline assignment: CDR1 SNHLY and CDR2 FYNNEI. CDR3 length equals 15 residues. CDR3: CASSARGPSGNTIYF. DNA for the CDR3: TGTGCCAGCAGTGCTAGGGGTCCCTCTGGAAACACCATATATTTT.

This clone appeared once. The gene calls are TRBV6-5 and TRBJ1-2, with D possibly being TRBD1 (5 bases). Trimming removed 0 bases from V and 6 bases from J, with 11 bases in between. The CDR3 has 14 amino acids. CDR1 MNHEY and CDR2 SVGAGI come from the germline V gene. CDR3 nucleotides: TGTGCCAGCAGTTACTCGACAGTATCGGATGGCTACACCTTC. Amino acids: CASSYSTVSDGYTF.

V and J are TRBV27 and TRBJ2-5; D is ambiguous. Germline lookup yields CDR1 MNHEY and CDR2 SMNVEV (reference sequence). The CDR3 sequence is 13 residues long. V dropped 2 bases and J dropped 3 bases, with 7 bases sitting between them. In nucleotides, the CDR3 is TGTGCCAGCAGTTTAGGGCGTAAAGAGACCCAGTACTTC. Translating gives CASSLGRKETQYF.

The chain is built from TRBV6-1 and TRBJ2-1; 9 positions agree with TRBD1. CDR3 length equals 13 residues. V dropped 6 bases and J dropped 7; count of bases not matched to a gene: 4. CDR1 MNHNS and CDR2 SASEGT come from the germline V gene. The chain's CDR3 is CASRQGAGNEQFF. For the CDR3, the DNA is TGTGCCAGCAGACAGGGGGCCGGGAATGAGCAGTTCTTC.

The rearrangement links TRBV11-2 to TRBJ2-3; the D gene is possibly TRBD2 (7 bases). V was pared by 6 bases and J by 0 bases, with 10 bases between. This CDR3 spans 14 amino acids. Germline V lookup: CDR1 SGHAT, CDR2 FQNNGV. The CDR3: CASRGGPSTDTQYF. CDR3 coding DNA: TGTGCCAGCAGGGGGGGGCCTAGCACAGATACGCAGTATTTT.

Here the CDR3 reads CASSTPASGGNEQFF. The CDR3 region has the DNA TGTGCCAGCAGCACCCCGGCTTCGGGGGGCAATGAGCAGTTCTTC. The chain links TRBV5-4 to TRBJ2-1, with 7 positions matching TRBD2. Germline V gene lookup returns CDR1 SGHNT and CDR2 YYREEE (reference sequence). Trimming took 4 bases from V and 6 from J; bases not matched to a gene: 10. The CDR3 has 15 amino acids.

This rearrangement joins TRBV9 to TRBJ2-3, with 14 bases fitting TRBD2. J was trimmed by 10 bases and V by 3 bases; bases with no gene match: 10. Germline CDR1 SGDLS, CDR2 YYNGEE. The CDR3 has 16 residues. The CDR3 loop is CASSATGTSGSNAQYF. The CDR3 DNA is TGTGCCAGCAGCGCTACCGGGACTAGCGGGAGTAATGCGCAGTATTTT. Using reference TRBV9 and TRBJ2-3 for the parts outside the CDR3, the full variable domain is DSGVTQTPKHLITATGQRVTLRCSPRSGDLSVYWYQQSLDQGLQFLIQYYNGEERAKGNILERFSAQQFPDLHSELNLSSLELGDSALYFCASSATGTSGSNAQYFGPGTRLTVL.

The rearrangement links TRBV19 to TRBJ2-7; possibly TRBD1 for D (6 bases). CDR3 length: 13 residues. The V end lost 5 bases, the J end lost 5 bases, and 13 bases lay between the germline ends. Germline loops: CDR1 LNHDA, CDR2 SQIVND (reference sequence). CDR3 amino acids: CASSAARDNEQYF. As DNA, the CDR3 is TGTGCCAGTAGTGCTGCGAGGGACAACGAGCAGTACTTC.

The chain's CDR3 is CASRELAKNIQYF. The DNA of the CDR3 is TGTGCCAGCAGAGAACTAGCCAAAAACATTCAGTACTTC. The chain employs TRBV6-1 and TRBJ2-4; D gene uncertain. Per germline, CDR1 MNHNS and CDR2 SASEGT. This CDR3 is built from 13 residues. V was cut by 6 bases and J by 0 bases, with 6 bases left in between.

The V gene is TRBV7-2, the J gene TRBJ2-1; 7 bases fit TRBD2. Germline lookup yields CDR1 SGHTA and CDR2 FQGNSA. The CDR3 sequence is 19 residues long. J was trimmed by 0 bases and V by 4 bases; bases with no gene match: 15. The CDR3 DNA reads TGTGCCAGCAGCTCCCGTGTCAGCGGGAAGGAGCGCTCCTACAATGAGCAGTTCTTC. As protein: CASSSRVSGKERSYNEQFF.

The CDR3 region has the DNA TGTGCCAGCAGTTTGGGATCGGACAGCAATGGCTACACCTTC. Protein product: CASSLGSDSNGYTF. V is TRBV28 and J is TRBJ1-2; D is possibly TRBD1 (6 bases). V shed 3 bases and J shed 6 bases, with 14 bases lying between them. This CDR3 contains 14 residues. Germline values: CDR1 MDHEN, CDR2 SYDVKM.

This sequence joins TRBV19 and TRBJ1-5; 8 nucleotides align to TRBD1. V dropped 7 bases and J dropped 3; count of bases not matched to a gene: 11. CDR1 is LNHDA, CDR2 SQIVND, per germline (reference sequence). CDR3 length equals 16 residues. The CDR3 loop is CASTAGQGPNNQPQHF. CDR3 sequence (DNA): TGTGCCAGTACCGCCGGACAGGGTCCCAACAATCAGCCCCAGCATTTT.

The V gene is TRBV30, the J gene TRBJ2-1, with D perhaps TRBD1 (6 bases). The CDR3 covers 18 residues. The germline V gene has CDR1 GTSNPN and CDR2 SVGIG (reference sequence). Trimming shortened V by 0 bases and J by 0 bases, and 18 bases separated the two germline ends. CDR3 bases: TGTGCCTGGAGTGTAAGGGGAATAGGGGGAAGCTCCTACAATGAGCAGTTCTTC. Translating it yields CAWSVRGIGGSSYNEQFF.

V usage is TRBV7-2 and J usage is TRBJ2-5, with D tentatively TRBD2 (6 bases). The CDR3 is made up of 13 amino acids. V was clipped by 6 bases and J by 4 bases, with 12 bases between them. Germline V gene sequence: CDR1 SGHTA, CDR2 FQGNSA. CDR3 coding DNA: TGTGCCAGCAGGGCTCCGGGACTAGAGACCCAGTACTTC. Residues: CASRAPGLETQYF.

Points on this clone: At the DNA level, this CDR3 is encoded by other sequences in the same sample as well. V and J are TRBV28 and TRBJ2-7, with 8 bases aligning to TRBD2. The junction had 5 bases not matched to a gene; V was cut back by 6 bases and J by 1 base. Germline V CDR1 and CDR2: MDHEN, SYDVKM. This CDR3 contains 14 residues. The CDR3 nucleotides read TGTGCCAGCAGGGGATTAGCGGGGTCCTACGAGCAGTACTTC. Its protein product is CASRGLAGSYEQYF.

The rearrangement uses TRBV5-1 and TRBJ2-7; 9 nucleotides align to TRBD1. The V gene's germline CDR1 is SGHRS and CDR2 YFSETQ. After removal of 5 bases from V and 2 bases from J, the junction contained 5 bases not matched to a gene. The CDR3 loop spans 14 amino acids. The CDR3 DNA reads TGCGCCAGCAGAAGGGACAGGGCAACCTACGAGCAGTACTTC. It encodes CASRRDRATYEQYF.

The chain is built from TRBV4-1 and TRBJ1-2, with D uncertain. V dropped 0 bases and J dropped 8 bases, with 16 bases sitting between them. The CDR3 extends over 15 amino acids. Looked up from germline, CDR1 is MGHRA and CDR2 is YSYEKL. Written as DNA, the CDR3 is TGCGCCAGCAGCCAAGAGTGGGCGGGAGGGAACGGCTACACCTTC. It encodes CASSQEWAGGNGYTF.

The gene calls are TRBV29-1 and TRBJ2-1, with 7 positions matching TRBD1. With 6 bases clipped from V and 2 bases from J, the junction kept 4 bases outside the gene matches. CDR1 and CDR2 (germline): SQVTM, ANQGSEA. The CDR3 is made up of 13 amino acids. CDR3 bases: TGCAGCGTCGCCACAGGGGCCTACAATGAGCAGTTCTTC. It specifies CSVATGAYNEQFF.

CDR3 in amino acids: CAIQGGAFGMDTQYF. As DNA, the CDR3 is TGTGCCATCCAAGGGGGCGCGTTTGGTATGGATACGCAGTATTTT. This chain joins TRBV28 and TRBJ2-3; TRBD1 aligns across 7 bases. The CDR3 is made up of 15 amino acids. The V gene's germline CDR1 is MDHEN and CDR2 SYDVKM. V lost 10 bases, J lost 6 bases, and 16 bases stayed unmatched.

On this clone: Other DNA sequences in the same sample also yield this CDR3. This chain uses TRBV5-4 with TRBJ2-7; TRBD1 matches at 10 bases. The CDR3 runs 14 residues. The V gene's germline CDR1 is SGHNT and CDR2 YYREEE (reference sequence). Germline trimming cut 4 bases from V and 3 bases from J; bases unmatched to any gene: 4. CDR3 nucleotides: TGTGCCAGCAGCCCCGGGACAGGGGACTACGAGCAGTACTTC. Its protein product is CASSPGTGDYEQYF. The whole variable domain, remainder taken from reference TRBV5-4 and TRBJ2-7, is ETGVTQSPTHLIKTRGQQVTLRCSSQSGHNTVSWYQQALGQGPQFIFQYYREEENGRGNFPPRFSGLQFPNYSSELNVNALELDDSALYLCASSPGTGDYEQYFGPGTRLTVT.